This is a list of T cell receptor beta chains from one sample in a study of blood T cells in healthy people across ages. TCRdb reprocessed the 5' RACE reads via MiXCR and lists one record per CDR3 protein. The sample records about 320,000 distinct CDR3 sequences, roughly 26% being singletons. Sequencing was carried out using blood. The receptors were gathered from a woman in her seventies in good health. The CDR3 runs from the conserved cysteine through the conserved F or W. The D gene is left open where the match is weak. Clone size is not always given. Where it is, it says once, few, many or a class for expanded clones.

few	.	TRBJ2-7	TRBV3-1	TGTGCCAGCAGCCAATGGAGTTCGAGGACCCCCGGCTCCTACGAGCAGTACTTC	CASSQWSSRTPGSYEQYF
many	.	TRBJ2-5	TRBV7-9	TGTGCCAGCAGCTTATCGGCCGGGAGAGAGACCCAGTACTTC	CASSLSAGRETQYF
.	TRBD2	TRBJ2-3	TRBV7-3	TGTGCCAGCAGCCAATTTGGGGGCACTAGCGGGACAGATACGCAGTATTTT	CASSQFGGTSGTDTQYF
few	.	TRBJ2-2	TRBV20-1	TGCAGTGCAACGGGGGGGGACAGGAACACCGGGGAGCTGTTTTTT	CSATGGDRNTGELFF
.	TRBD1	TRBJ2-1	TRBV7-3	TGTGCCAGCAGCTTAATGGGGACAGGGCCCTATGAGCAGTTCTTC	CASSLMGTGPYEQFF
few	TRBD2	TRBJ2-7	TRBV28	TGTGCCAGCAGCGGGACTCGGACTAGAACGACCTACGAGCAGTACTTC	CASSGTRTRTTYEQYF
.	TRBD2	TRBJ2-7	TRBV25-1	TGTGCCAGCTGGGGGGGGTACGAGCAGTACTTC	CASWGGYEQYF
few	TRBD2	TRBJ2-7	TRBV9	TGTGCCAGCAGCGTAGGCGGACTAGCGGGAGTTCTCGAGCAGTACTTC	CASSVGGLAGVLEQYF
.	.	TRBJ2-5	TRBV7-3	TGTGCCAGCAGCCCTGGTTTTGCCCCGGGGGAGACCCAGTACTTC	CASSPGFAPGETQYF
once	.	TRBJ1-2	TRBV6-6	TGTGCCAGCAGTTTCGGTGATTTAAGCCTCTATGGCTACACCTTC	CASSFGDLSLYGYTF
.	TRBD2	TRBJ2-1	TRBV20-1	TGCAGTGCTATATGGGGCGGGAGCGGCTGCAATGAGCAGTTCTTC	CSAIWGGSGCNEQFF
.	.	TRBJ2-3	TRBV20-1	TGCAGTGCTAGCCGGGACTCCACAGATACGCAGTATTTT	CSASRDSTDTQYF
many	TRBD2	TRBJ2-7	TRBV12-3/TRBV12-4	TGTGCCAGCAGTTTGACTAGCGGGAGCTACGAGCAGTACTTC	CASSLTSGSYEQYF
few	.	TRBJ2-7	TRBV5-1	TGCGCCAGCAGCTTCGGGAACCTAGGCTCCTACGAGCAGTACTTC	CASSFGNLGSYEQYF
few	.	TRBJ1-2	TRBV28	TGTGCCAGCAGCCTACAGGGCCGACGCTATGGCTACACCTTC	CASSLQGRRYGYTF
.	.	TRBJ2-5	TRBV18	TGTGCCAGCTCACCTCCAGAGACCCAGCACTTC	CASSPPETQHF
.	TRBD1	TRBJ2-7	TRBV12-3/TRBV12-4	TGTGCCAGCAGCCCCAGACAGGGGGCGGCCTACGAGCAGTACTTC	CASSPRQGAAYEQYF
.	.	TRBJ2-1	TRBV6-2/TRBV6-3	TGTGCCAGCAGTCAGGAGGGCCGAAGCTCCTACAATGAGCAGTTCTTC	CASSQEGRSSYNEQFF
.	.	TRBJ2-7	TRBV28	TGTGCCAGCAGTTTGAAAGGGAGACCCTACGAGCAGTACTTC	CASSLKGRPYEQYF
few	.	TRBJ2-5	TRBV5-6	TGTGCCAGCAGTAGATCCCGAGAGACCCAGTACTTC	CASSRSRETQYF
.	.	TRBJ1-1	TRBV3-1	TGTGCCAGCAGCCAAGGGTCCAGGGTGAACACTGAAGCTTTCTTT	CASSQGSRVNTEAFF
.	.	TRBJ2-1	TRBV29-1	TGCAGCTTCCGGGTGCGCCGTACGCTCTCCTACAATGAGCAGTTCTTC	CSFRVRRTLSYNEQFF
.	TRBD1	TRBJ1-5	TRBV7-2	TGTGCCAGCAGCTGGACAGGGGACTATCAGCCCCAGCATTTT	CASSWTGDYQPQHF
few	TRBD2	TRBJ2-7	TRBV4-3	TGCGCCAGCAGCCAAATGGCGGGAGGGTCCTACGAGCAGTACTTC	CASSQMAGGSYEQYF
few	.	TRBJ1-4	TRBV6-6	TGTGCCAGCAGTTTTTTGACAGGTGAAAAACTGTTTTTT	CASSFLTGEKLFF
.	TRBD1	TRBJ1-6	TRBV7-3	TGTGCCAGCAGTAAAGACAGGGGGCTTAATTCACCCCTCCACTTT	CASSKDRGLNSPLHF
.	.	TRBJ2-5	TRBV20-1	TGCAGTGCTAGTGATCCGGGACCTTCAATTTTTTTGGGCCAGTACTTC	CSASDPGPSIFLGQYF
few	TRBD2	TRBJ2-3	TRBV28	TGTGCCAGCAGCCGGCTAGCGGTAACAGATACGCAGTATTTT	CASSRLAVTDTQYF
.	.	TRBJ2-4	TRBV20-1	TGCAGTGCTAGTGGGGGTGCATCGGAAACCCAAAACATTCAGTACTTC	CSASGGASETQNIQYF
.	.	TRBJ1-1	TRBV10-3	TGTGCCATCAGTTTCGGGGCGAACACTGAAGCTTTCTTT	CAISFGANTEAFF
.	TRBD2	TRBJ2-1	TRBV20-1	TGCAGTGCTAGACCCCTAGCGGGAGCGTACAATGAGCAGTTCTTC	CSARPLAGAYNEQFF
many	TRBD2	TRBJ2-7	TRBV4-1	TGCGCCAGCAGCCAGATAGGGACTAGCGGTACCTACGAGCAGTACTTC	CASSQIGTSGTYEQYF
.	TRBD1	TRBJ2-7	TRBV7-6	TGTGCCAGCAGCTTACATAGAGCAGGGGGCATCGAGCAGTACTTC	CASSLHRAGGIEQYF
.	.	TRBJ2-3	TRBV2	TGTGCCAGCAGTGAAGCAGGTAGCCTTAGGACAGATACGCAGTATTTT	CASSEAGSLRTDTQYF
.	.	TRBJ1-5	TRBV28	TGTGCCAGCCGAAGTCCGGGATCCGGGCAGCCCCAGCATTTT	CASRSPGSGQPQHF
.	.	TRBJ1-1	TRBV5-1	TGCGCCAGCAGTCTTTTGGGTGGGAGCACTGAAGCTTTCTTT	CASSLLGGSTEAFF
.	TRBD2	TRBJ2-1	TRBV7-9	TGTGCCAGCAGTTTTCTAGCGGGAGAATCGGAGCAGTTCTTC	CASSFLAGESEQFF